The next 12 T cell receptor beta chains were all read from a single sample in a study of graft-versus-host responses after intestinal transplantation. Sequencing used immunoSEQ multiplex PCR; TCRdb keeps in-frame clones, though not all of them. The top ten clones hold nearly 0.9% of a sample with about 20,000 clones, about half of them seen once. Specimen: alloreactive CD4+ T cells from a mixed lymphocyte reaction culture, collected before intestinal transplant. This sample's subset: CFSE-low proliferating T cells sorted from roughly 6-day pre-transplant mixed lymphocyte reaction (GvH or HvG direction). Receptors were obtained from a human patient who received an intestinal transplant.

This chain uses TRBV7-3 with TRBJ2-1; 12 bases match TRBD1. V was clipped by 2 bases and J by 7 bases; unmatched bases: 6. The CDR3 sequence is 16 residues long. Germline CDR1 reads SGHTA; CDR2 reads FQGTGA. The CDR3 coding sequence is TGTGCCAGCAGCTTAGGGGGACAGGGGGCAGTTAATGAGCAGTTCTTC. Its translation is CASSLGGQGAVNEQFF.

This chain uses TRBV5-1 with TRBJ2-5; 14 nucleotides line up with TRBD2. The germline V gene has CDR1 SGHRS and CDR2 YFSETQ. V gave up 4 bases and J gave up 5 bases; unmatched junction bases: 4. This CDR3 comprises 15 residues. In nucleotides, the CDR3 is TGCGCCAGCAGCCAGGGACTAGCGGGGGTCGAGACCCAGTACTTC. Its translation: CASSQGLAGVETQYF.

This clone was seen only a few times. The chain is built from TRBV25-1 and TRBJ1-3; TRBD1 agrees at 8 bases. Germline CDR1 MGHDK, CDR2 SYGVNS. Trimming cost V 4 bases and J 0 bases; bases outside gene matches: 8. The CDR3 is made up of 17 amino acids. The CDR3 DNA is TGTGCCAGCAGTGGCCACTTCGGACAGGGCTCTGGAAACACCATATATTTT. Residues: CASSGHFGQGSGNTIYF.

This clone was recorded a few times. The rearrangement links TRBV7-2 to TRBJ2-3, with TRBD2 identical over 14 bases. The CDR3 has 16 amino acids. The ends lost 3 bases at V and 10 bases at J; junction bases unmatched: 9. Germline V gene sequence: CDR1 SGHTA, CDR2 FQGNSA. The CDR3 protein is CASSFHQGLAGVSQYF. The CDR3 nucleotides read TGTGCCAGCAGCTTCCACCAGGGACTAGCGGGGGTTTCGCAGTATTTT.

The chain recombines TRBV7-2 with TRBJ1-5; no reliable D call. V lost 1 base to trimming and J lost 5 bases, with 6 bases between them. Germline CDR1 SGHTA, CDR2 FQGNSA. CDR3 length equals 13 residues. CDR3: CASSLVRDQPQHF. The DNA for the CDR3 is TGTGCCAGCAGCTTAGTACGCGATCAGCCCCAGCATTTT.

The rearrangement joins TRBV6-6 to TRBJ2-7; 7 bases line up with TRBD1. This CDR3 has 14 residues. With 2 bases clipped from V and 3 bases from J, the junction kept 4 bases outside the gene matches. Germline values: CDR1 MNHNY, CDR2 SVGAGI (reference sequence). This chain's CDR3 is CASSYPGQNYEQYF. CDR3 DNA: TGTGCCAGCAGTTACCCGGGACAGAACTACGAGCAGTACTTC.

The V and J genes are TRBV15 and TRBJ1-5; D possibly corresponds to TRBD1 (5 bases). V was shortened by 0 bases and J by 7 bases, with 10 bases between the two germline ends. CDR3 length: 14 amino acids. The germline V gene has CDR1 LNHNV and CDR2 YYDKDF (reference sequence). The CDR3 spells CATSRDTGGQPQHF. CDR3 sequence (DNA): TGTGCCACCAGCAGAGATACGGGGGGGCAGCCCCAGCATTTT.

J is TRBJ2-2 and V is TRBV7-3; D gene uncertain. In germline, CDR1 is SGHTA, CDR2 FQGTGA. The CDR3 spans 14 residues. The V gene lost 5 bases and the J gene lost 5 bases, with 12 bases spanning the gap. In DNA, the CDR3 is TGTGCCAGCAGCCCTCATACACCAACCGGGGAGCTGTTTTTT. It encodes CASSPHTPTGELFF.

With respect to this clone: A read error may account for a junction end that differs from germline. The chain uses TRBV7-7 and TRBJ1-5; D remains unclear. The CDR3 is 13 residues long. Germline values: CDR1 SSHAT, CDR2 FNYEAQ (reference sequence). Written as DNA, the CDR3 is TGTGCTAGCAGCTTAGCCCCTGATCAGCCCCAGCATTTT. Amino acids: CASSLAPDQPQHF.

This chain uses TRBV19 with TRBJ1-1, with a weak D call TRBD1 (5 bases). The V and J ends lost 7 bases and 1 base respectively, with 22 bases between them. The CDR3 is 17 residues long. Germline-derived CDR1 and CDR2 are LNHDA and SQIVND (reference sequence). The CDR3 DNA sequence: TGTGCCAGTACTGGGGCGAGGTTACCCACTGGGAACACTGAAGCTTTCTTT. Residues: CASTGARLPTGNTEAFF.

This clone was recorded a few times. The V and J genes are TRBV18 and TRBJ1-2; 9 nucleotides align to TRBD1. V was pared by 3 bases and J by 3 bases, with 2 bases of the junction left unmatched. From germline, CDR1 is KGHSH and CDR2 LQKENI. The CDR3 sequence is 14 residues long. The chain's CDR3 is CASSPGDRDYGYTF. CDR3 in DNA: TGTGCCAGCTCACCGGGGGACAGGGACTATGGCTACACCTTC.

The rearrangement links TRBV2 to TRBJ1-1, with a weak D call TRBD1 (6 bases). The germline V gene encodes CDR1 SNHLY and CDR2 FYNNEI. There are 14 residues in the CDR3. The ends were cut back, 6 bases at V and 1 base at J, with 12 bases in the middle. The CDR3 here is CASSLGQSNTEAFF. CDR3 sequence (DNA): TGTGCCAGCAGCCTCGGACAGTCGAACACTGAAGCTTTCTTT.